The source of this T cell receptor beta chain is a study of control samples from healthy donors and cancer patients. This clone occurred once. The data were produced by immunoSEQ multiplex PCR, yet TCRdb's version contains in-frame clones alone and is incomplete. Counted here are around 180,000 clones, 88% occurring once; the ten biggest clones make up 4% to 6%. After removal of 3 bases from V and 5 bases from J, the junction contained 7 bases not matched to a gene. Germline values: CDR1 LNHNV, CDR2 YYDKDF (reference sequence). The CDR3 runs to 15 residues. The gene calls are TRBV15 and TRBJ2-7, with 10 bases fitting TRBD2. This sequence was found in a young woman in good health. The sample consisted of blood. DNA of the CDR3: TGTGCCACCAGCAGCCAGCGGGAGGGCCTCCACGAGCAGTACTTC. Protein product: CATSSQREGLHEQYF.